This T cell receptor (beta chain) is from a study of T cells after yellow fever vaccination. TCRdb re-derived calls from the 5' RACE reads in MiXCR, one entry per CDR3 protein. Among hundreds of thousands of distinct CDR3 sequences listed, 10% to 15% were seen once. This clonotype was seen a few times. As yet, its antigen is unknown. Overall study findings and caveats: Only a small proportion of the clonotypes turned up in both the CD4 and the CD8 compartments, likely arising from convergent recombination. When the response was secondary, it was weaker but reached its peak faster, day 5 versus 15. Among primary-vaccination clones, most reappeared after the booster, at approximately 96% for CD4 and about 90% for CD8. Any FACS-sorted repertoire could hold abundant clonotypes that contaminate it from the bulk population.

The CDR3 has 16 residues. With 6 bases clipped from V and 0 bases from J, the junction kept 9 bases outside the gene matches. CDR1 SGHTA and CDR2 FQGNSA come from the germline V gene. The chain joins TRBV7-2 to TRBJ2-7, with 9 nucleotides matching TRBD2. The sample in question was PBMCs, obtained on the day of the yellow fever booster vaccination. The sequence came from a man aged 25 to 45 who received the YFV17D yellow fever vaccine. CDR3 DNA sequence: TGTGCCAGCAGTTCAAGCGGGGGGCTAGGCTCCTACGAGCAGTACTTC. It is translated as CASSSSGGLGSYEQYF.